The 6 T cell receptor beta chains below come from one sample, sequenced in a study of OX40 agonist ivuxolimab in advanced cancers. This table comes from immunoSEQ multiplex PCR, and its TCRdb copy is limited to in-frame clones, with some not included. The data hold under 95,000 clones, with roughly 82% observed a single time. The material was CD4+ or CD8+ T cells sorted from blood, obtained in a trial of the OX40 agonist ivuxolimab. The receptors here all came from an adult with an advanced solid tumor such as melanoma, head and neck, liver or kidney cancer.

V usage is TRBV28 and J usage is TRBJ1-5; D uncertain. Trimming pared 7 bases from V and 4 bases from J, leaving 8 bases between. The germline CDR1 and CDR2 sequences are MDHEN and SYDVKM. CDR3 length equals 12 residues. The CDR3 DNA reads TGTGCCAGCAAGTTGGGAAATCAGCCCCAGCATTTT. Translation: CASKLGNQPQHF. The full variable domain, rest sourced from reference TRBV28 and TRBJ1-5, is DVKVTQSSRYLVKRTGEKVFLECVQDMDHENMFWYRQDPGLGLRLIYFSYDVKMKEKGDIPEGYSVSREKKERFSLILESASTNQTSMYLCASKLGNQPQHFGDGTRLSIL.

This clone was seen only once. The genes are TRBV2 and TRBJ2-5; 10 positions agree with TRBD2. With 3 bases clipped from V and 2 bases from J, the junction kept 3 bases outside the gene matches. CDR1 is SNHLY, CDR2 FYNNEI, per germline. The CDR3 length is 15 residues. This chain's CDR3 is CASSDSGGGQETQYF. In nucleotides, the CDR3 is TGTGCCAGCAGTGACAGCGGGGGGGGACAAGAGACCCAGTACTTC.

The chain couples TRBV2 to TRBJ2-3; 14 bases are shared with TRBD2. The CDR3 runs 15 residues. Germline values: CDR1 SNHLY, CDR2 FYNNEI. V lost 6 bases, J lost 4 bases, and 3 bases stayed unmatched. CDR3 bases: TGTGCCAGCAGAGAGGGACTAGCGGGGGCAGATACGCAGTATTTT. This gives the protein CASREGLAGADTQYF.

The J gene is TRBJ1-2, the V gene TRBV18; maybe TRBD1 (5 bases). Germline-derived CDR1 and CDR2 are KGHSH and LQKENI. Deletions cut 3 bases from V and 2 bases from J, with 19 bases between. This CDR3 region has 17 residues. The CDR3 protein is CASSPPGYRSFNYGYTF. In DNA, the CDR3 is TGTGCCAGCTCACCTCCCGGCTACAGGTCGTTCAACTATGGCTACACCTTC.

The chain has TRBV29-1 and TRBJ2-5; TRBD2 might be the D (6 bases). CDR3 length: 13 residues. Germline V gene sequence: CDR1 SQVTM, CDR2 ANQGSEA. Trimming stripped 8 bases from V and 0 bases from J, with 13 bases between. The CDR3: CSLSAGYQETQYF. CDR3 nucleotide sequence: TGCAGCCTATCCGCGGGGTACCAAGAGACCCAGTACTTC.

The CDR3: CASSEESPNYGYTF. The DNA for the CDR3 is TGTGCCAGCAGCGAAGAATCTCCTAACTATGGCTACACCTTC. The chain carries TRBV21-1 and TRBJ1-2. TRBV21-1 is reported as a pseudogene. This CDR3 is 14 amino acids long.